Included here is one TCR beta chain sequence, with context. Antigen unknown. The PCR made use of 60 Vbeta and 13 Jbeta primers. Sequencing used immunoSEQ multiplex PCR; TCRdb keeps in-frame clones, though not all of them. The sample lists approximately 35,000 clones, around 84% seen once, with around 3.6% in the top ten. The sample originates from a study of cytomegalovirus exposure and HLA in healthy donors. Study at large: Among the 398 donors who were genotyped, around 77% fell in the genetic ancestry cluster that is associated with self-reported Caucasian donors.

Study results and caveats: In an earlier analysis, in approximately 570 donors, most V segments appeared productive either ~87% or ~30% of the time.

Germline V lookup: CDR1 SGHNT, CDR2 YENEEA. V lost 0 bases and J lost 6, with 22 bases in between. This CDR3 is 18 amino acids long. The chain carries TRBV11-3 and TRBJ2-3; possible D gene TRBD2, 5 bases. The clonotype was recovered from a woman under 30 in good health and CMV-seronegative. The specimen was PBMCs. CDR3 bases: TGTGCCAGCAGCTTAGATCTGTTTCCCCGGCCCAGGAGGGATACGCAGTATTTT. Protein: CASSLDLFPRPRRDTQYF.